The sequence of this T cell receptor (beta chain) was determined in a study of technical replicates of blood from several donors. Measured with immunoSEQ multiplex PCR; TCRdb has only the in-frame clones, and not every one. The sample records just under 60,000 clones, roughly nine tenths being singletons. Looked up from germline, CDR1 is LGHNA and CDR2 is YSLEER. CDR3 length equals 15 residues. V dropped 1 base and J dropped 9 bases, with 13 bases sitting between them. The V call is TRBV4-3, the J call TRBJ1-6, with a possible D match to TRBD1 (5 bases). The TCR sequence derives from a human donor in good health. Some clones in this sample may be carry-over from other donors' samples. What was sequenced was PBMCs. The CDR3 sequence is CASSQGEGEASPLHF. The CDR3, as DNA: TGCGCCAGCAGCCAAGGGGAAGGGGAGGCTTCACCCCTCCACTTT.